This T cell receptor beta chain originates from a study of T cell responses to AZD1222 COVID-19 vaccine. Overall study results and limits: Clonal diversity may have been underestimated in mostly white British donors.

Profiled with immunoSEQ multiplex PCR; TCRdb holds only in-frame clones, not every one. Found here are about 180,000 clones, about nine tenths of them singletons; the top ten hold about 1.6%. This clone was seen only once. The target antigen is unknown. The length of the CDR3 is 19 residues. The ends were cut back, 1 base at V and 0 bases at J, with 16 bases in the middle. Germline V CDR1 and CDR2: MGHRA, YSYEKL. The clonotype was recovered from an adult in good health. Sequences were derived from peripheral blood, sampled on day 0 of AZD1222 vaccination. The chain couples TRBV4-1 to TRBJ1-6, with D hard to call. The CDR3 loop reads CASSQGALQISSYNSPLHF. As DNA, the CDR3 is TGCGCCAGCAGCCAAGGGGCCCTACAGATTAGCTCCTATAATTCACCCCTCCACTTT.